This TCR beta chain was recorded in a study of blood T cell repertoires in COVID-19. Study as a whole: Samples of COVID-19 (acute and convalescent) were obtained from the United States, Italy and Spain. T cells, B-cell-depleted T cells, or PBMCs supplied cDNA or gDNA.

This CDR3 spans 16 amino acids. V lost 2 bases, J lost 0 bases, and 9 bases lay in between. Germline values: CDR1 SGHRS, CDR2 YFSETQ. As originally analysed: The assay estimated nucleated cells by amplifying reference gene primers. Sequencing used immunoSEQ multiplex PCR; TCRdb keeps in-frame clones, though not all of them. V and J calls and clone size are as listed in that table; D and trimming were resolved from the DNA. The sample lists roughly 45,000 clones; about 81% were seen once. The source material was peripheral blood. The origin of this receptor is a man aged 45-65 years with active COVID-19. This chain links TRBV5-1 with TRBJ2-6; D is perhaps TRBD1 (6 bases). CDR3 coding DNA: TGCGCCAGCAGCTTCGGACAGCACTCTGGGGCCAACGTCCTGACTTTC. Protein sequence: CASSFGQHSGANVLTF.